This T cell receptor (beta chain) was identified during a study of T-cell memory formation after mild COVID-19. Study-level information: TCR clusters mostly belonged to single donors. Study-level findings and limits: While clones contracting from day 15 to 85 were balanced between CD4 and CD8, later expanders leaned CD4+.

Germline V gene lookup returns CDR1 KGHDR and CDR2 SFDVKD. The CDR3 is made up of 17 amino acids. J lost 1 base, V lost 0 bases, and 3 bases had no gene match. TCR alpha and TCR beta cDNA libraries with sample barcodes and UMIs came from 5'RACE using constant-segment primers. TCRdb redid the calling of the 5' RACE reads with MiXCR, one entry per CDR3 protein. Of 450,000 to 650,000 distinct CDR3 sequences in the sample, about 22% were seen once. A note on this clonotype: Its matching antigen is unknown.

The sample comprised PBMCs or a T cell subset sorted from them (not recorded which). This chain uses TRBV24-1 with TRBJ2-3; 10 nucleotides line up with TRBD1. The clonotype comes from an adult woman who had mild COVID-19 (a few samples of this study predate the infection). Cell type and time point are not known. CDR3 region: CATSDLRDRGGTDTQYF. The CDR3 DNA is TGTGCCACCAGTGATTTGCGGGACAGGGGCGGCACAGATACGCAGTATTTT.